Following are 18 T cell receptor beta chains from one sample sequenced in a study of radiotherapy plus CTLA-4 blockade in lung cancer. Profiled with immunoSEQ multiplex PCR; TCRdb holds only in-frame clones, not every one. The table lists approximately 37,000 clones, roughly 75% of them singletons. The source material was peripheral blood, sampled from a patient treated with radiotherapy plus ipilimumab. The source of these receptors is a human donor with non-small cell lung cancer who had stable disease on radiotherapy plus ipilimumab.

This clone has at least ten counts. V gene TRBV30 combines with J gene TRBJ1-3; 7 bases line up with TRBD1. Germline values: CDR1 GTSNPN, CDR2 SVGIG (reference sequence). There are 13 residues in the CDR3. Trimming at V came to 5 bases and at J to 4 bases, leaving 5 bases not matched to a gene. CDR3: CAWCLTGGNTIYF. In DNA, the CDR3 is TGTGCCTGGTGCCTGACAGGGGGAAACACCATATATTTT.

The rearrangement uses TRBV27 and TRBJ1-2, with TRBD1 matching over 8 bases. This CDR3 is 13 amino acids long. Germline CDR1 reads MNHEY; CDR2 reads SMNVEV (reference sequence). With 6 bases clipped from V and 3 bases from J, the junction kept 3 bases outside the gene matches. DNA of the CDR3: TGTGCCAGCAGCTCGACAGGGGACTATGGCTACACCTTC. It yields the protein CASSSTGDYGYTF.

The chain combines TRBV18 with TRBJ1-3; no reliable D call. V shed 4 bases and J shed 8 bases, with 15 bases lying between them. The germline V gene has CDR1 KGHSH and CDR2 LQKENI. This CDR3 spans 14 amino acids. CDR3 nucleotide sequence: TGTGCCAGCTCACTCCACGGGGTTGGTGACACCATATATTTT. Protein sequence: CASSLHGVGDTIYF.

The rearrangement joins TRBV21-1 to TRBJ1-2; the table names TRBD1, a call not compared with the DNA. TRBV21-1 is shown as a pseudogene. The CDR3 extends over 12 amino acids. The CDR3 is CASLLDRGDYTF. The CDR3 bases are TGTGCCAGCCTGTTGGACAGGGGGGACTACACCTTC.

This sequence joins TRBV5-1 and TRBJ1-1; D not certain. This CDR3 comprises 14 residues. CDR1 SGHRS and CDR2 YFSETQ come from the germline V gene. V was cut by 0 bases and J by 0 bases, with 6 bases left in between. Written as DNA, the CDR3 is TGCGCCAGCAGCTTGGACAGCCTGAACACTGAAGCTTTCTTT. Protein product: CASSLDSLNTEAFF.

The chain employs TRBV9 and TRBJ1-1, with D possibly being TRBD1 (5 bases). V was pared by 0 bases and J by 5 bases, with 14 bases between. Germline V gives CDR1 SGDLS, CDR2 YYNGEE. The CDR3 length is 15 residues. CDR3: CASSVVAGKGTEAFF. CDR3 in DNA: TGTGCCAGCAGCGTAGTGGCAGGGAAAGGTACTGAAGCTTTCTTT.

This chain links TRBV30 with TRBJ2-1; D is unresolved. Per the germline V gene, CDR1 is GTSNPN and CDR2 is SVGIG (reference sequence). The CDR3 has 16 amino acids. V was cut by 4 bases and J by 0 bases, with 16 bases left in between. CDR3 sequence reads: CAWTVGQASSYNEQFF. CDR3 nucleotides: TGTGCCTGGACTGTAGGTCAGGCAAGCTCCTACAATGAGCAGTTCTTC.

The chain recombines TRBV5-5 with TRBJ2-2; D gene uncertain. Germline V CDR1 and CDR2: SGHKS, YYEKEE (reference sequence). V was clipped by 0 bases and J by 1 base, with 10 bases between them. This CDR3 region has 16 residues. The CDR3 region has the DNA TGTGCCAGCAGCTTGGGGCGGAACCTGAACACCGGGGAGCTGTTTTTT. As protein: CASSLGRNLNTGELFF. Supplemented by reference TRBV5-5 and TRBJ2-2, the full variable domain reads DAGVTQSPTHLIKTRGQQVTLRCSPISGHKSVSWYQQVLGQGPQFIFQYYEKEERGRGNFPDRFSARQFPNYSSELNVNALLLGDSALYLCASSLGRNLNTGELFFGEGSRLTVL.

The V gene is TRBV30, the J gene TRBJ2-1, with TRBD1 matching 7 bases. The V gene end was trimmed by 5 bases and the J gene end by 0 bases; junction bases not matched to a gene: 4. This CDR3 is built from 14 residues. Germline V gene data show CDR1 as GTSNPN and CDR2 as SVGIG (reference sequence). CDR3 residues: CAWAGTVSYNEQFF. CDR3 in DNA: TGTGCCTGGGCCGGGACAGTCTCCTACAATGAGCAGTTCTTC.

J is TRBJ1-1 and V is TRBV2; TRBD1 agrees at 9 bases. Germline loops: CDR1 SNHLY, CDR2 FYNNEI. V lost 8 bases to trimming and J lost 7 bases; unmatched junction nucleotides: 11. This CDR3 comprises 14 residues. The CDR3 reads CASRTDRGRGEAFF. DNA of the CDR3: TGTGCCAGCCGAACAGACAGGGGGAGAGGTGAAGCTTTCTTT.

The V and J genes are TRBV2 and TRBJ1-2; D is uncertain. Germline V lookup: CDR1 SNHLY, CDR2 FYNNEI. Trimming removed 6 bases at V and 8 bases at J, with 19 bases between. CDR3 length: 14 amino acids. Here the CDR3 reads CASSPVEGYWGYTF. CDR3 nucleotides: TGTGCCAGCAGCCCAGTCGAGGGTTATTGGGGCTACACCTTC.

This clone was observed a single time. The chain employs TRBV2 and TRBJ2-7, with a weak D call TRBD2 (6 bases). Germline CDR1 reads SNHLY; CDR2 reads FYNNEI. This CDR3 region has 15 residues. V was pared by 4 bases and J by 0 bases, with 13 bases between. CDR3 in DNA: TGTGCCAGCAGTGGAGACGGGGGTTACTCCTACGAGCAGTACTTC. Its translation is CASSGDGGYSYEQYF.

This sequence joins TRBV10-3 and TRBJ2-7; 7 nucleotides align to TRBD2. After removal of 6 bases from V and 2 bases from J, the junction contained 4 bases not matched to a gene. This CDR3 is built from 13 residues. Germline CDR1 reads ENHRY; CDR2 reads SYGVKD. The CDR3 DNA is TGTGCCATCAGGGTGGGGACTACCTACGAGCAGTACTTC. Its protein product is CAIRVGTTYEQYF.

This chain links TRBV5-1 with TRBJ1-2; unclear D gene. Trimming stripped 0 bases from V and 7 bases from J, with 13 bases between. The CDR3 length is 14 residues. Germline V gene data show CDR1 as SGHRS and CDR2 as YFSETQ. The CDR3 nucleotides are TGCGCCAGCAGCTTGGATTCCGGGTTTGGTGGCTACACCTTC. Its translation: CASSLDSGFGGYTF.

The chain employs TRBV19 and TRBJ1-6; D not certain. Trimming shortened V by 10 bases and J by 2 bases, and 15 bases separated the two germline ends. From germline, CDR1 is LNHDA and CDR2 SQIVND (reference sequence). The CDR3 consists of 15 residues. The CDR3 reads CATVGSRAYNSPLHF. The CDR3 DNA reads as TGTGCCACCGTAGGGAGTCGGGCCTATAATTCACCCCTCCACTTT.

In its sample, this clone was seen a few times. The chain carries TRBV19 and TRBJ2-7; 11 positions match TRBD1. V lost 4 bases, J lost 10 bases, and 3 bases stayed unmatched. The CDR3 is made up of 12 amino acids. Germline assignment: CDR1 LNHDA and CDR2 SQIVND (reference sequence). In DNA, the CDR3 is TGTGCCAGTAGTACGGACAGGGGGCCTCAGTACTTC. It codes for CASSTDRGPQYF.

The genes are TRBV7-9 and TRBJ2-2; 9 nucleotides line up with TRBD2. Germline-derived CDR1 and CDR2 are SEHNR and FQNEAQ (reference sequence). This CDR3 comprises 13 residues. The V gene end was trimmed by 8 bases and the J gene end by 8 bases; junction bases not matched to a gene: 6. CDR3 amino acids: CASHQRGVGELFF. CDR3 DNA sequence: TGTGCCAGCCACCAGCGGGGGGTTGGGGAGCTGTTTTTT.

This clone came up once. The chain carries TRBV4-3 and TRBJ2-1; D is perhaps TRBD1 (5 bases). Germline CDR1 is LGHNA and CDR2 is YSLEER. The CDR3 consists of 15 residues. Trimming left V 0 bases short and J 6 bases short, with 12 bases between. The CDR3 reads CASSQDRRASNEQFF. The CDR3, as DNA: TGCGCCAGCAGCCAAGATCGCAGGGCGTCCAATGAGCAGTTCTTC.